The 27 T cell receptor beta chains reported below all come from one sample, sequenced in a study of blood T cell repertoires in COVID-19. Only in-frame clones appear in the TCRdb table, and some are missing; sequencing was by immunoSEQ multiplex PCR. The sample consists of around 95,000 clones, around four fifths of them appearing once. The sample comprised peripheral blood. The receptors derive from a man between 70 and 80 years old with active or convalescent COVID-19.

The chain employs TRBV5-1 and TRBJ1-6, with 10 bases identical to TRBD1. Trimming cost V 4 bases and J 8 bases; bases outside gene matches: 6. The CDR3 contains 15 residues. The V gene's germline CDR1 is SGHRS and CDR2 YFSETQ. The CDR3 region is CASSVTGTGDSPLHF. The CDR3 coding sequence is TGCGCCAGCAGCGTCACCGGGACAGGGGATTCACCCCTCCACTTT.

In this sample, this clone turned up a few times. V is TRBV9 and J is TRBJ2-4, with TRBD1 matching over 7 bases. The CDR3 extends over 13 amino acids. Germline values: CDR1 SGDLS, CDR2 YYNGEE. Losses at the gene ends were 2 bases for V and 7 bases for J; bases not matched to a gene: 3. As DNA, the CDR3 is TGTGCCAGCAGCGTCGGGACAGCCAACATTCAGTACTTC. Its protein is CASSVGTANIQYF.

The CDR3 loop reads CASSYGAGVAEAFF. In DNA, the CDR3 is TGTGCCAGCAGTTACGGGGCAGGTGTCGCTGAAGCTTTCTTT. The V and J genes are TRBV6-5 and TRBJ1-1, with a tentative D call TRBD1 (5 bases). Between the trimmed V and J ends, which lost 2 bases and 6 bases, there was a span of 13 bases. CDR1 MNHEY and CDR2 SVGAGI come from the germline V gene. The CDR3 has 14 amino acids.

This sequence joins TRBV5-1 and TRBJ2-2; TRBD2 agrees at 10 bases. The CDR3 is made up of 15 amino acids. Per the germline V gene, CDR1 is SGHRS and CDR2 is YFSETQ. J lost 2 bases, V lost 7 bases, and 5 bases had no gene match. In DNA form, the CDR3 reads TGCGCCAGCGGCCCACTAGCGGGAAACACCGGGGAGCTGTTTTTT. Translating it yields CASGPLAGNTGELFF.

The gene calls are TRBV4-2 and TRBJ2-5, with 7 positions matching TRBD1. The CDR3 loop spans 16 amino acids. The germline V gene encodes CDR1 LGHNA and CDR2 YNFKEQ. V trimming: 0 bases; J trimming: 2 bases; junction bases outside the gene matches: 6. CDR3 in DNA: TGTGCCAGCAGCCAAGAGGGTTTGACAGGGCAAGAGACCCAGTACTTC. It codes for CASSQEGLTGQETQYF.

The chain couples TRBV5-4 to TRBJ1-3; D uncertain. The germline V gene encodes CDR1 SGHNT and CDR2 YYREEE (reference sequence). Trimming left V 0 bases short and J 0 bases short, with 7 bases between. CDR3 length: 15 residues. The CDR3 sequence is CASSLDVDSGNTIYF. The DNA for the CDR3 is TGTGCCAGCAGCTTGGACGTAGACTCTGGAAACACCATATATTTT.

Turning to this clone: At the DNA level, this CDR3 is encoded by other sequences in the same sample as well. J is TRBJ1-1 and V is TRBV28, with 7 bases aligning to TRBD1. This CDR3 has 13 residues. Germline CDR1 reads MDHEN; CDR2 reads SYDVKM. J gave up 2 bases and V 6 bases, and 3 bases lay outside the gene matches. In DNA, the CDR3 is TGTGCCAGCAGCAGGGACAGAAACACTGAAGCTTTCTTT. Translating gives CASSRDRNTEAFF.

J is TRBJ2-4 and V is TRBV28; TRBD1 matches 9 bases. V was pared by 5 bases and J by 6 bases, with 8 bases of the junction left unmatched. This CDR3 spans 15 amino acids. In germline, CDR1 is MDHEN, CDR2 SYDVKM. This chain's CDR3 is CASSPPQGQGNIQYF. CDR3 DNA sequence: TGTGCCAGCAGTCCCCCACAGGGACAGGGAAACATTCAGTACTTC.

This sequence joins TRBV28 and TRBJ2-2; 7 bases agree with TRBD1. The CDR3 has 14 amino acids. Germline values: CDR1 MDHEN, CDR2 SYDVKM. With 4 bases clipped from V and 6 bases from J, the junction kept 5 bases outside the gene matches. The DNA of the CDR3 is TGTGCCAGCAGTTCGAACAGGGGACCCGGGGAGCTGTTTTTT. This sequence encodes CASSSNRGPGELFF. The whole variable domain, filled in from reference TRBV28 and TRBJ2-2, reads DVKVTQSSRYLVKRTGEKVFLECVQDMDHENMFWYRQDPGLGLRLIYFSYDVKMKEKGDIPEGYSVSREKKERFSLILESASTNQTSMYLCASSSNRGPGELFFGEGSRLTVL.

The chain uses TRBV5-6 and TRBJ1-6, with D perhaps TRBD1 (5 bases). V lost 0 bases, J lost 7 bases, and 5 bases lay in between. This CDR3 contains 13 residues. Germline-derived CDR1 and CDR2 are SGHDT and YYEEEE. The CDR3 protein is CASSLAGNSPLHF. The CDR3 nucleotides read TGTGCCAGCAGCTTGGCAGGGAATTCACCCCTCCACTTT.

The rearrangement joins TRBV24-1 to TRBJ2-2, with a tentative D call TRBD1 (6 bases). V shed 5 bases and J shed 3 bases, with 9 bases lying between them. The CDR3 sequence is 14 residues long. The germline CDR1 and CDR2 sequences are KGHDR and SFDVKD. The CDR3 nucleotides read TGTGCCACCAGTGGGGGACATTACACCGGGGAGCTGTTTTTT. It specifies CATSGGHYTGELFF.

The chain recombines TRBV13 with TRBJ2-7; D remains ambiguous. The CDR3 is 14 amino acids. V gave up 6 bases and J gave up 0 bases, with 12 bases separating them. Germline V gene lookup returns CDR1 PRHDT and CDR2 FYEKMQ (reference sequence). The CDR3 spells CASSPLSRSYEQYF. The DNA of the CDR3 is TGTGCCAGCAGTCCACTGAGCCGCTCCTACGAGCAGTACTTC. Full variable domain (outside the CDR3, taken from reference TRBV13 and TRBJ2-7): AAGVIQSPRHLIKEKRETATLKCYPIPRHDTVYWYQQGPGQDPQFLISFYEKMQSDKGSIPDRFSAQQFSDYHSELNMSSLELGDSALYFCASSPLSRSYEQYFGPGTRLTVT.

The V and J genes are TRBV9 and TRBJ1-1; TRBD1 might be the D (6 bases). The germline V and J ends were trimmed by 3 bases and 3 bases, with 12 bases remaining between them. Germline CDR1 SGDLS, CDR2 YYNGEE. The CDR3 loop spans 14 amino acids. The CDR3: CASSARQDHTEAFF. The CDR3 coding sequence is TGTGCCAGCAGCGCGCGACAGGACCACACTGAAGCTTTCTTT.

The chain links TRBV5-1 to TRBJ1-1; 9 nucleotides agree with TRBD1. The CDR3 has 13 amino acids. Germline V gene lookup returns CDR1 SGHRS and CDR2 YFSETQ. J was trimmed by 3 bases and V by 6 bases; bases with no gene match: 3. The CDR3 DNA sequence: TGCGCCAGCACGGGACAGGGCGACACTGAAGCTTTCTTT. Translated, it gives CASTGQGDTEAFF.

The chain employs TRBV6-1 and TRBJ2-5, with D tentatively TRBD2 (5 bases). Trimming stripped 1 base from V and 7 bases from J, with 13 bases between. Germline lookup yields CDR1 MNHNS and CDR2 SASEGT. The CDR3 consists of 14 residues. The CDR3 DNA reads as TGTGCCAGCAGTGAAGGGACTCTTCTGGGGACCCAGTACTTC. This sequence encodes CASSEGTLLGTQYF.

The chain has TRBV7-2 and TRBJ1-2, with TRBD1 as a possible D gene (6 bases). Trimming took off 1 base at V and 4 bases at J, with 13 bases between the two ends. The CDR3 length is 15 residues. Germline CDR1 SGHTA, CDR2 FQGNSA. The CDR3 coding sequence is TGTGCCAGCAGCTTAGAACAGGGAAGGGTCTATGGCTACACCTTC. Protein product: CASSLEQGRVYGYTF.

The CDR3 DNA reads TGTGCCAGCGGACGGGGACTAGCGGGCTTAGGGCAGTACTTC. Protein: CASGRGLAGLGQYF. This sequence joins TRBV11-2 and TRBJ2-7; 12 bases agree with TRBD2. V was clipped by 8 bases and J by 9 bases; unmatched bases: 11. The CDR3 extends over 14 amino acids. Germline values: CDR1 SGHAT, CDR2 FQNNGV. Full variable domain (missing parts from reference TRBV11-2 and TRBJ2-7): EAGVAQSPRYKIIEKRQSVAFWCNPISGHATLYWYQQILGQGPKLLIQFQNNGVVDDSQLPKDRFSAERLKGVDSTLKIQPAKLEDSAVYLCASGRGLAGLGQYFGPGTRLTVT.

This chain joins TRBV10-3 and TRBJ2-5, with TRBD1 identical over 9 bases. This CDR3 has 15 amino acids. Per germline, CDR1 ENHRY and CDR2 SYGVKD. Trimming took 7 bases from V and 1 from J; bases not matched to a gene: 7. The CDR3: CAIMGDRAPQETQYF. CDR3 nucleotide sequence: TGTGCCATCATGGGGGACAGGGCTCCCCAAGAGACCCAGTACTTC.

The J gene is TRBJ1-2, the V gene TRBV5-4, with D maybe TRBD1 (6 bases). The CDR3 runs to 13 residues. V was pared by 4 bases and J by 2 bases, with 9 bases between. Germline lookup yields CDR1 SGHNT and CDR2 YYREEE (reference sequence). CDR3 residues: CASSMDRNYGYTF. CDR3 DNA: TGTGCCAGCAGCATGGACAGAAACTATGGCTACACCTTC.

This clone was observed a few times. The chain employs TRBV9 and TRBJ2-1, with 7 bases matching TRBD2. The germline CDR1 and CDR2 sequences are SGDLS and YYNGEE. The CDR3 runs to 18 residues. The trim removed 0 bases at V and 3 bases at J, leaving 12 bases unmatched. The CDR3: CASSVDPIGRENYNEQFF. The CDR3 DNA is TGTGCCAGCAGCGTAGACCCCATTGGGCGGGAGAACTACAATGAGCAGTTCTTC.

V is TRBV24-1 and J is TRBJ2-3; TRBD1 agrees at 7 bases. V lost 8 bases to trimming and J lost 1 base; unmatched junction nucleotides: 2. The CDR3 is 13 amino acids. Germline lookup yields CDR1 KGHDR and CDR2 SFDVKD. CDR3 amino acids: CATNGQGTDTQYF. In nucleotides, the CDR3 is TGTGCCACCAATGGACAGGGCACAGATACGCAGTATTTT.

J is TRBJ2-6 and V is TRBV5-4; 10 positions agree with TRBD1. The CDR3 is made up of 15 amino acids. V lost 4 bases, J lost 4 bases, and 2 bases stayed unmatched. Germline loops: CDR1 SGHNT, CDR2 YYREEE (reference sequence). The CDR3 region has the DNA TGTGCCAGCAGCGGGACAGGGGCCGGGGCCAACGTCCTGACTTTC. Translation: CASSGTGAGANVLTF.

DNA of the CDR3: TGTGCCAGCAGCGTAGCGCAGCCCAGAGGGACAGATACGCAGTATTTT. Its translation: CASSVAQPRGTDTQYF. The J gene is TRBJ2-3, the V gene TRBV9; D perhaps matches TRBD2 (5 bases). The V end was cut by 0 bases, the J end by 3 bases, with 14 bases between. This CDR3 has 16 residues. Germline V lookup: CDR1 SGDLS, CDR2 YYNGEE.

The chain links TRBV28 to TRBJ2-7, with a weak D call TRBD1 (6 bases). The CDR3 runs 14 residues. In germline, CDR1 is MDHEN, CDR2 SYDVKM. The V end lost 6 bases, the J end lost 3 bases, and 15 bases lay between the germline ends. The chain's CDR3 is CASSPPGRGYEQYF. The CDR3 coding sequence is TGTGCCAGCAGCCCCCCCGGCAGGGGCTACGAGCAGTACTTC.

This clone was counted once. V and J are TRBV18 and TRBJ1-1; TRBD1 aligns across 7 bases. Unmatched junction bases numbered 3, after V lost 4 bases and J lost 7 bases. CDR1 is KGHSH and CDR2 is LQKENI in the germline V gene. The CDR3 spans 12 residues. The CDR3 DNA is TGTGCCAGCTCACGGGACAGCTATGAAGCTTTCTTT. Its translation is CASSRDSYEAFF.

The V gene is TRBV13, the J gene TRBJ2-1; 9 bases map to TRBD2. The junction had 16 bases not matched to a gene; V was cut back by 4 bases and J by 3 bases. Germline V gene data show CDR1 as PRHDT and CDR2 as FYEKMQ (reference sequence). This CDR3 comprises 19 residues. CDR3 loop: CASSYYTLAGAPYYNEQFF. DNA of the CDR3: TGTGCCAGCAGCTACTATACCTTAGCGGGAGCTCCGTACTACAATGAGCAGTTCTTC.

Remarks on this clone: Sequence at one end of the junction differs from germline and may be a read error. The gene calls are TRBV15 and TRBJ2-7; D may match TRBD1 or TRBD2 (5 bases each). Germline V lookup: CDR1 LNHNV, CDR2 YYDKDF (reference sequence). The CDR3 covers 14 residues. Here the CDR3 DNA reads TGTGCCACCAGAAGAGACAGAGGGCGTAGGGAGCAGTACTTC. This codes for CATRRDRGRREQYF.